This TCR beta chain was captured by sequencing in a study of blood T cell repertoires in COVID-19. Overall study: The origin of the acute and convalescent COVID-19 samples was the United States, Italy and Spain. T cells, B-cell-depleted T cells, or PBMCs provided the cDNA or gDNA that served as material.

Sequenced by immunoSEQ multiplex PCR; TCRdb stores in-frame clones only, minus some. The sample has hundreds of thousands of clones, over 75% seen once. The CDR3 totals 13 residues. V lost 7 bases to trimming and J lost 3 bases, with 12 bases between them. Germline assignment: CDR1 ENHRY and CDR2 SYGVKD. This TCR came from a woman between 50 and 59 years old who had recovered from COVID-19. Source material: peripheral blood. The chain carries TRBV10-3 and TRBJ2-5; D not certain. As DNA, the CDR3 is TGTGCCATCAAGGCAGGCAGAAAAGAGACCCAGTACTTC. Its protein product is CAIKAGRKETQYF.